This record concerns one T cell receptor (beta chain) sequence. Its antigen is currently unknown. Germline V gene lookup returns CDR1 SGHDT and CDR2 YYEEEE. CDR3 length: 16 residues. J lost 6 bases, V lost 1 base, and 5 bases had no gene match. This sample was taken from a study of cytomegalovirus exposure and HLA in healthy donors. Study details: A prior study identified approximately 120 million unique TCR beta sequences from roughly 170 million T cells.

Amplification used 60 Vbeta primers and 13 Jbeta primers. Generated by immunoSEQ multiplex PCR, the TCRdb table keeps only in-frame clones and is missing some. The table has around 140,000 clones, less than 85% seen once. Overall study findings and caveats: Among the CMV-associated chains, three were confirmed in vitro as specific for CMV antigens.

This chain joins TRBV5-6 and TRBJ1-6; 9 nucleotides match TRBD1. The clonotype was recovered from a man aged 35-49 years in good health and CMV-seronegative. Sequenced input: PBMCs. DNA for the CDR3: TGTGCCAGCAGCTTGTTTGGACAGGGGATTAATTCACCCCTCCACTTT. It codes for CASSLFGQGINSPLHF.